A selection of T cell receptor beta chains follows, all from one sample in a study of blood T cell repertoires in COVID-19. Libraries were prepared by immunoSEQ multiplex PCR; TCRdb keeps only in-frame clonotypes and omits some of them. The sample has more than 40,000 clones, around 90% seen once. The sequenced sample consisted of peripheral blood. The receptors stem from a man older than 75 with acute or convalescent COVID-19. CDR3s include the opening cysteine and the closing phenylalanine or tryptophan. The order of the fields is J gene, clone size, D gene, V gene, CDR3 length, CDR3 protein, CDR3 DNA. A D gene is named only where the DNA matches it firmly. Some rows have no size entry. The others give once, few or many, or a class for an expanded clone.

>TRBJ1-4|-|TRBD1|TRBV14|15
CASSQLQGAPGKLFF
TGTGCCAGCAGCCAACTTCAGGGGGCCCCTGGAAAACTGTTTTTT
>TRBJ1-5|-|-|TRBV4-2|15
CASSRGPMGNQPQHF
TGTGCCAGCAGCCGGGGGCCTATGGGCAATCAGCCCCAGCATTTT
>TRBJ1-5|-|-|TRBV30|15
CAWSHAQVWNQPQHF
TGTGCCTGGAGTCACGCACAGGTCTGGAATCAGCCCCAGCATTTT
>TRBJ2-5|-|TRBD2|TRBV7-2|17
CASLSGTSGGAYETQYF
TGTGCCAGTCTCTCTGGGACTAGCGGGGGGGCCTATGAGACCCAGTACTTC
>TRBJ2-7|-|-|TRBV2|13
CASSEERSYEQYF
TGTGCCAGCAGTGAAGAGAGGTCCTACGAGCAGTACTTC
>TRBJ2-6|once|-|TRBV5-1|16
CASSLGADSGANVLTF
TGCGCCAGCAGCTTGGGGGCCGACTCTGGGGCCAACGTCCTGACTTTC
>TRBJ1-2|-|-|TRBV6-5|14
CASRPGTKRDGYTF
TGTGCCAGCCGTCCCGGGACTAAAAGGGATGGCTACACCTTC
>TRBJ2-5|-|-|TRBV25-1|14
CASSGGLRGETQYF
TGTGCCAGCAGTGGAGGGCTCCGGGGAGAGACCCAGTACTTC
>TRBJ2-3|-|-|TRBV11-3|13
CASSPRQEDTQYF
TGTGCCAGCAGCCCCCGCCAGGAAGATACGCAGTATTTT
>TRBJ2-7|-|TRBD1|TRBV11-2|15
CASSLIRTGTYEQYF
TGTGCCAGCAGCTTAATTCGGACAGGAACCTACGAGCAGTACTTC
>TRBJ2-5|-|TRBD2|TRBV29-1|14
CSVEAGSGGPPEYF
TGCAGCGTTGAGGCGGGGAGCGGGGGCCCGCCAGAGTACTTC
>TRBJ1-3|-|-|TRBV9|15
CASSVEGQPGNTIYF
TGTGCCAGCAGCGTAGAAGGACAACCCGGAAACACCATATATTTT
>TRBJ1-1|-|-|TRBV2|15
CASSASRLINTEAFF
TGTGCCAGCAGTGCGAGCCGTTTAATTAACACTGAAGCTTTCTTT
>TRBJ2-2|-|-|TRBV30|16
CAWSVVLQGQAGELFF
TGTGCCTGGAGTGTAGTTCTCCAGGGGCAGGCCGGGGAGCTGTTTTTT
>TRBJ1-1|-|-|TRBV19|13
CASTAGENTEAFF
TGTGCCAGTACCGCAGGGGAGAACACTGAAGCTTTCTTT
>TRBJ1-5|-|TRBD1|TRBV9|15
CASWDRGRVNQPQHF
TGTGCCAGCTGGGACAGGGGGCGTGTCAATCAGCCCCAGCATTTT
>TRBJ1-2|-|TRBD1|TRBV6-5|15
CASRQLGQGAHGYTF
TGTGCCAGCAGGCAACTGGGACAGGGCGCCCATGGCTACACCTTC
>TRBJ1-3|few|TRBD1|TRBV5-6|16
CASSLFDRVSGNTIYF
TGTGCCAGCAGCTTATTTGACAGGGTCTCTGGAAACACCATATATTTT
>TRBJ2-1|-|-|TRBV5-1|16
CASSLEGGSSYNEQFF
TGCGCCAGCAGCTTGGAGGGGGGGAGCTCCTACAATGAGCAGTTCTTC
>TRBJ1-1|-|-|TRBV30|13
CAWSLAMNTEAFF
TGTGCCTGGAGCCTTGCGATGAACACTGAAGCTTTCTTT
>TRBJ1-5|once|-|TRBV6-6|13
CASSYGGNQPQHF
TGTGCCAGCAGTTACGGAGGTAATCAGCCCCAGCATTTT
>TRBJ1-2|-|-|TRBV7-9|14
CASSHQQDYYGYTF
TGTGCCAGCAGCCACCAACAGGATTACTATGGCTACACCTTC
>TRBJ2-3|-|-|TRBV13|14
CASSSVHRADTQYF
TGTGCCAGCAGCTCGGTCCACCGGGCAGATACGCAGTATTTT
>TRBJ2-1|-|-|TRBV9|16
CASSVRGDSSYNEQFF
TGTGCCAGCAGCGTACGTGGGGACTCCTCCTACAATGAGCAGTTCTTC
>TRBJ1-2|-|-|TRBV7-2|12
CASSLGDYGYTF
TGTGCCAGCAGCCTCGGGGACTATGGCTACACCTTC
>TRBJ2-1|-|-|TRBV13|11
CASSFNNEQFF
TGTGCCAGCAGTTTCAACAATGAGCAGTTCTTC
>TRBJ1-3|-|-|TRBV19|16
CAGTMTWKEAGNTIYF
TGTGCCGGTACCATGACGTGGAAGGAGGCTGGAAACACCATATATTTT
>TRBJ1-4|-|-|TRBV15|15
CATSRDLGGQRKLFF
TGTGCCACCAGCAGAGATTTGGGGGGTCAGCGAAAACTGTTTTTT
>TRBJ1-1|once|TRBD1|TRBV19|15
CASSAQTGGYTEAFF
TGTGCCAGTAGTGCTCAGACAGGGGGCTATACTGAAGCTTTCTTT
>TRBJ2-3|few|TRBD1|TRBV10-1|16
CASRSGQGEGTDTQYF
TGCGCCAGCAGGTCAGGACAGGGAGAGGGCACAGATACGCAGTATTTT
>TRBJ2-1|-|-|TRBV24-1|13
CATSGVSRNEQFF
TGTGCCACCAGTGGAGTTAGCCGCAATGAGCAGTTCTTC
>TRBJ1-3|-|TRBD1|TRBV19|15
CASSGQGAYGNTIYF
TGTGCCAGTAGTGGACAGGGGGCGTATGGAAACACCATATATTTT
>TRBJ1-1|-|-|TRBV5-1|14
CASSFVRGNTEAFF
TGCGCCAGCAGCTTCGTCAGGGGCAACACTGAAGCTTTCTTT
>TRBJ1-1|-|-|TRBV29-1|12
CSVGSEGTEAFF
TGCAGCGTTGGGTCCGAGGGCACTGAAGCTTTCTTT
>TRBJ2-1|-|TRBD1|TRBV11-3|14
CASSKGQSNNEQFF
TGTGCCAGCAGCAAGGGACAGAGCAACAATGAGCAGTTCTTC
>TRBJ1-5|-|TRBD1|TRBV30|13
CAWSGDRDQPQHF
TGTGCCTGGAGTGGGGACAGGGATCAGCCCCAGCATTTT
>TRBJ2-6|once|-|TRBV19|17
CASTTLNIPSGANVLTF
TGTGCCAGCACTACCCTCAACATCCCCTCTGGGGCCAACGTCCTGACTTTC
>TRBJ2-3|-|-|TRBV5-5|14
CASSPQWGTDTQYF
TGTGCCAGCAGCCCACAGTGGGGCACAGATACGCAGTATTTT
>TRBJ1-1|-|-|TRBV19|13
CASSTQGNTEAFF
TGTGCCAGTAGTACACAGGGGAACACTGAAGCTTTCTTT
>TRBJ2-5|-|TRBD1|TRBV6-6|14
CASSGQGEQETQYF
TGTGCCAGCAGTGGACAGGGGGAGCAAGAGACCCAGTACTTC
>TRBJ2-5|-|-|TRBV18|13
CASSPRDKETQYF
TGTGCCAGCTCACCAAGGGACAAAGAGACCCAGTACTTC
>TRBJ2-2|-|-|TRBV24-1|13
CATSDFSFGELFF
TGTGCCACCAGTGATTTTAGTTTCGGGGAGCTGTTTTTT
>TRBJ2-5|-|TRBD1|TRBV23-1|19
CASSQSRPRQGALMETQYF
TGCGCCAGCAGTCAATCGAGGCCAAGGCAGGGGGCACTGATGGAGACCCAGTACTTC
>TRBJ2-5|-|TRBD2|TRBV20-1|11
CSAREVSGGNF
TGCAGTGCTAGAGAAGTCTCGGGGGGGAACTTC
>TRBJ1-4|once|TRBD1|TRBV5-1|15
CASSEGTGSNEKLFF
TGCGCCAGCAGCGAAGGGACAGGGAGTAATGAAAAACTGTTTTTT
>TRBJ2-2|-|TRBD1|TRBV18|15
CASSPGQGYTGEPFF
TGTGCCAGCTCACCCGGACAGGGGTACACCGGGGAGCCGTTTTTT
>TRBJ2-2|once|TRBD1|TRBV19|16
CASSTPGTGGSGELFF
TGTGCCAGTAGTACTCCCGGGACAGGGGGCTCCGGGGAGCTGTTTTTT
>TRBJ1-2|-|-|TRBV4-1|14
CASSQGAGDYGYTF
TGCGCCAGCAGCCAAGGGGCAGGGGACTATGGCTACACCTTC
>TRBJ1-6|-|-|TRBV27|13
CASRSPGVSPLHF
TGTGCCAGCAGATCCCCAGGGGTTTCACCCCTCCACTTT
>TRBJ2-3|-|TRBD2|TRBV11-3|15
CASSLGGGGTDTQYF
TGTGCCAGCAGCTTAGGTGGGGGGGGCACAGATACGCAGTATTTT
>TRBJ1-6|-|-|TRBV6-5|15
CASNPTRRARSPLHF
TGTGCCAGCAACCCCACCCGGAGGGCGAGGTCACCCCTCCACTTT
>TRBJ1-6|-|TRBD1|TRBV2|13
CASSGQGGSPLHF
TGTGCCAGCAGTGGACAGGGTGGCTCACCCCTCCACTTT